Shown below are 26 T cell receptor beta chains from a single sample sequenced in a study of shared clonotypes between healthy human individuals. The data were produced by immunoSEQ multiplex PCR, yet TCRdb's version contains in-frame clones alone and is incomplete. The sample lists about 490,000 clones, about three quarters occurring once. The sequencing sample was made of PBMCs. These receptors were obtained from a woman aged 35 to 49 in good health. Some clones in this sample may be carry-over from other donors' samples.

A remark on this clone: Since a much larger clone is just one base distant, this may be a read error. Other nucleotide sequences in the sample specify the same CDR3. The chain uses TRBV30 and TRBJ2-2; TRBD2 aligns across 8 bases. The CDR3 spans 13 residues. The germline gives CDR1 GTSNPN, CDR2 SVGIG (reference sequence). CDR3 sequence (DNA): TGTGCCTCCACCCGGACTAGCACCGGGGAGCTGTTCTTT. Its translation: CASTRTSTGELFF. Looking up the rest from reference TRBV30 and TRBJ2-2 gives the full variable domain: SQTIHQWPATLVQPVGSPLSLECTVEGTSNPNLYWYRQAAGRGLQLLFYSVGIGQISSEVPQNLSASRPQDRQFILSSKKLLLSDSGFYLCASTRTSTGELFFGEGSRLTVL.

The gene calls are TRBV20-1 and TRBJ2-7; D is unclear. Germline V gene data show CDR1 as DFQATT and CDR2 as SNEGSKA (reference sequence). The V gene lost 3 bases and the J gene lost 3 bases, with 3 bases spanning the gap. CDR3 length: 10 amino acids. The CDR3 sequence: CSARIYEQYF. The CDR3 coding sequence is TGCAGTGCTAGGATCTACGAGCAGTACTTC.

This clone has just a few counts. One end of the junction fails to match germline, which may point to a read error. CDR3 sequence: CASSSGDGTEAFF. CDR3 nucleotide sequence: TGTGCTAGCAGCTCAGGGGATGGGACTGAAGCTTTCTTT. This chain connects TRBV7-7 to TRBJ1-1, with a weak D call TRBD1 (6 bases). This CDR3 spans 13 amino acids. The germline V gene has CDR1 SSHAT and CDR2 FNYEAQ (reference sequence).

The chain has TRBV28 and TRBJ2-7; TRBD2 might be the D (5 bases). The CDR3 runs to 11 residues. CDR1 and CDR2 (germline): MDHEN, SYDVKM. The germline V and J ends were trimmed by 6 bases and 5 bases, with 8 bases remaining between them. CDR3 in amino acids: CASRREHEQYF. DNA for the CDR3: TGTGCCAGCAGAAGGGAGCACGAGCAGTACTTC.

The chain is built from TRBV2 and TRBJ2-5; D is possibly TRBD2 (6 bases). CDR1 and CDR2 from the germline V gene are SNHLY and FYNNEI. The CDR3 is made up of 15 amino acids. Trimming stripped 4 bases from V and 3 bases from J, with 15 bases between. The CDR3 region has the DNA TGTGCCAGCAGTGGCCCCCGCGCTAGCGAAGAGACCCAGTACTTC. It specifies CASSGPRASEETQYF. Full variable domain (remainder filled in from reference TRBV2 and TRBJ2-5): EPEVTQTPSHQVTQMGQEVILRCVPISNHLYFYWYRQILGQKVEFLVSFYNNEISEKSEIFDDQFSVERPDGSNFTLKIRSTKLEDSAMYFCASSGPRASEETQYFGPGTRLLVL.

The chain employs TRBV6-5 and TRBJ2-7, with a tentative D call TRBD1 (6 bases). Germline CDR1 MNHEY, CDR2 SVGAGI. The CDR3 spans 15 residues. V dropped 6 bases and J dropped 0 bases, with 15 bases sitting between them. The CDR3: CASRRPRQDSYEQYF. CDR3 coding DNA: TGTGCCAGCAGGCGACCTCGACAGGACTCCTACGAGCAGTACTTC.

The rearrangement uses TRBV4-2 and TRBJ2-2, with 7 positions matching TRBD2. V trimming: 4 bases; J trimming: 1 base; junction bases outside the gene matches: 6. This CDR3 spans 16 amino acids. Looked up from germline, CDR1 is LGHNA and CDR2 is YNFKEQ. In nucleotides, the CDR3 is TGTGCCAGCAGCCCCCGAGCGGGGCGGAACACCGGGGAGCTGTTTTTT. Its translation is CASSPRAGRNTGELFF.

As concerns this clone: The sample has other DNA sequences that encode this CDR3 too. V usage is TRBV7-9 and J usage is TRBJ2-7; D may match TRBD1 or TRBD2 (5 bases each). The CDR3 totals 14 residues. Germline V gives CDR1 SEHNR, CDR2 FQNEAQ (reference sequence). Trimming took off 0 bases at V and 4 bases at J, with 10 bases between the two ends. This CDR3 is CASSLAGERYEQYF. The CDR3 DNA reads TGTGCCAGCAGCTTAGCGGGGGAGAGGTACGAGCAGTACTTC.

The chain is built from TRBV4-3 and TRBJ2-7; no firm D call. Germline assignment: CDR1 LGHNA and CDR2 YSLEER. The germline V and J ends were trimmed by 0 bases and 3 bases, with 15 bases remaining between them. The CDR3 consists of 16 residues. The CDR3 coding sequence is TGCGCCAGCAGCCAAGAGGCGGTTGGTCAAATCTACGAGCAGTACTTC. Translation: CASSQEAVGQIYEQYF.

The chain combines TRBV5-6 with TRBJ2-3, with a possible D match to TRBD2 (5 bases). CDR3 length: 14 amino acids. V was clipped by 4 bases and J by 3 bases, with 12 bases between them. Germline V gene sequence: CDR1 SGHDT, CDR2 YYEEEE. The CDR3 protein is CASSGGQVTDTQYF. The CDR3 region has the DNA TGTGCCAGCAGCGGCGGGCAGGTGACAGATACGCAGTATTTT.

The chain employs TRBV28 and TRBJ1-5; D is unresolved. This CDR3 has 12 amino acids. The V gene's germline CDR1 is MDHEN and CDR2 SYDVKM. CDR3 DNA sequence: TGTGTCGTGGCGCAGGGCAATCAGCCCCAGCATTTT. This codes for CVVAQGNQPQHF.

This chain connects TRBV5-1 to TRBJ1-5; no clear D. This CDR3 has 15 residues. CDR1 and CDR2 from the germline V gene are SGHRS and YFSETQ. Trimming took off 4 bases at V and 0 bases at J, with 11 bases between the two ends. In nucleotides, the CDR3 is TGCGCCAGCAGCGTCGAGGAGGTTAGCAATCAGCCCCAGCATTTT. Protein product: CASSVEEVSNQPQHF.

The chain combines TRBV7-9 with TRBJ1-4; 8 nucleotides line up with TRBD1. Germline CDR1 reads SEHNR; CDR2 reads FQNEAQ (reference sequence). The CDR3 sequence is 15 residues long. Unmatched junction bases numbered 9, after V lost 4 bases and J lost 8 bases. The CDR3 DNA reads as TGTGCCAGCAGCTCAGCGGGGACAGGCGGCGAAAAACTGTTTTTT. It is translated as CASSSAGTGGEKLFF.

CDR3 protein: CASSPTSYNEQFF. The CDR3, as DNA: TGTGCCAGCAGTCCGACTTCTTACAATGAGCAGTTCTTC. The chain couples TRBV6-4 to TRBJ2-1; D gene uncertain. The germline V gene has CDR1 MRHNA and CDR2 SNTAGT. The V end was cut by 5 bases, the J end by 4 bases, with 9 bases between. The CDR3 loop spans 13 amino acids.

This clone was observed once. The gene calls are TRBV11-2 and TRBJ2-7, with a weak D call TRBD1 (6 bases). The CDR3 is made up of 16 amino acids. Trimming removed 0 bases from V and 2 bases from J, with 14 bases in between. Germline CDR1 SGHAT, CDR2 FQNNGV. CDR3 amino acids: CASSLDGGGRTYEQYF. CDR3 in DNA: TGTGCCAGCAGCTTAGATGGGGGCGGGCGTACCTACGAGCAGTACTTC.

The CDR3 sequence is CASSFGGWSGDTGELFF. The DNA for the CDR3 is TGCGCCAGCAGCTTCGGGGGATGGAGCGGGGACACCGGGGAGCTGTTTTTT. This sequence joins TRBV5-1 and TRBJ2-2; 7 positions agree with TRBD2. CDR1 SGHRS and CDR2 YFSETQ come from the germline V gene. The ends lost 2 bases at V and 3 bases at J; junction bases unmatched: 10. CDR3 length equals 17 residues.

This clone was detected once. The rearrangement joins TRBV27 to TRBJ1-1, with TRBD1 matching 7 bases. The CDR3 length is 14 residues. From germline, CDR1 is MNHEY and CDR2 SMNVEV (reference sequence). V shed 2 bases, J shed 5 bases, and the junction held 5 bases outside the gene matches. The CDR3 spells CASSLKQGRTEAFF. CDR3 nucleotides: TGTGCCAGCAGTTTAAAACAGGGGAGGACTGAAGCTTTCTTT.

The gene calls are TRBV30 and TRBJ2-7; TRBD2 aligns across 8 bases. Germline V gene sequence: CDR1 GTSNPN, CDR2 SVGIG (reference sequence). The junction had 0 bases not matched to a gene; V was cut back by 3 bases and J by 2 bases. The CDR3 spans 12 residues. This chain's CDR3 is CAWSGRAYEQYF. The CDR3 DNA follows: TGTGCCTGGAGCGGGAGGGCCTACGAGCAGTACTTC.

The J gene is TRBJ1-6, the V gene TRBV27; D possibly corresponds to TRBD1 (6 bases). Germline V lookup: CDR1 MNHEY, CDR2 SMNVEV (reference sequence). Trimming pared 8 bases from V and 8 bases from J, leaving 19 bases between. CDR3 length equals 15 residues. CDR3 in amino acids: CASSKVQGMYSPLHF. In nucleotides, the CDR3 is TGTGCCAGCTCAAAGGTACAGGGAATGTATTCACCCCTCCACTTT.

The genes are TRBV13 and TRBJ2-7, with D perhaps given as TRBD1 or TRBD2 (5 bases each). Germline V gene lookup returns CDR1 PRHDT and CDR2 FYEKMQ (reference sequence). V was cut by 5 bases and J by 0 bases, with 8 bases left in between. The CDR3 spans 13 residues. As DNA, the CDR3 is TGTGCCAGCAGCCCAGGGAGCTCCTACGAGCAGTACTTC. This sequence encodes CASSPGSSYEQYF.

The genes are TRBV7-2 and TRBJ2-7; 8 bases match TRBD2. This CDR3 contains 14 residues. The V and J ends lost 4 bases and 5 bases, in that order; junction bases with no gene match: 7. Germline loops: CDR1 SGHTA, CDR2 FQGNSA. CDR3 DNA sequence: TGTGCCAGCAGCTCACTAGCGGTCCCGCACGAGCAGTACTTC. Protein: CASSSLAVPHEQYF.

This clone was seen a handful of times. A much larger clone lies a single base off, so this may be a read error. The rearrangement links TRBV7-3 to TRBJ2-5; D perhaps matches TRBD1 (6 bases). Germline CDR1 is SGHTA and CDR2 is FQGTGA. The length of the CDR3 is 15 residues. The CDR3 region is CAGSLNAGARETQYF. The CDR3 DNA sequence: TGTGCCGGCAGCTTAAATGCAGGGGCCCGAGAGACCCAGTACTTC.

J is TRBJ1-5 and V is TRBV2, with a tentative D call TRBD1 (6 bases). The CDR3 is made up of 13 amino acids. Germline V gene data show CDR1 as SNHLY and CDR2 as FYNNEI. V was pared by 8 bases and J by 4 bases, with 12 bases between. The CDR3 bases are TGTGCCAGCGAACAGGGAGTTAATCAGCCCCAGCATTTT. Protein sequence: CASEQGVNQPQHF. Variable domain in full (rest from reference TRBV2 and TRBJ1-5): EPEVTQTPSHQVTQMGQEVILRCVPISNHLYFYWYRQILGQKVEFLVSFYNNEISEKSEIFDDQFSVERPDGSNFTLKIRSTKLEDSAMYFCASEQGVNQPQHFGDGTRLSIL.

V and J are TRBV4-1 and TRBJ2-6, with D maybe TRBD2 (5 bases). The CDR3 runs 15 residues. From germline, CDR1 is MGHRA and CDR2 YSYEKL. Trimming shortened V by 4 bases and J by 2 bases, and 9 bases separated the two germline ends. The CDR3, as DNA: TGCGCCAGCAGCCGTGCGGGCCCTGGGGCCAACGTCCTGACTTTC. This sequence encodes CASSRAGPGANVLTF.

This clone was counted at least ten times. This sequence joins TRBV7-8 and TRBJ1-2; unclear D gene. The CDR3 extends over 14 amino acids. Trimming stripped 2 bases from V and 3 bases from J, with 10 bases between. Per the germline V gene, CDR1 is SGHVS and CDR2 is FQNEAQ. CDR3: CASSLKRSDYGYTF. The CDR3 bases are TGTGCCAGCAGCTTAAAAAGGAGTGACTATGGCTACACCTTC.

This rearrangement joins TRBV5-4 to TRBJ1-2, with 7 bases identical to TRBD1. This CDR3 has 15 residues. CDR1 and CDR2 (germline): SGHNT, YYREEE (reference sequence). Trimming took 0 bases from V and 2 from J; bases not matched to a gene: 4. This chain's CDR3 is CASSLALGQNYGYTF. In nucleotides, the CDR3 is TGTGCCAGCAGCTTGGCCCTGGGACAGAACTATGGCTACACCTTC.